Presented here are 18 T cell receptor beta chains from one specimen sequenced in a study of T cell responses to AZD1222 COVID-19 vaccine. Some clones are missing from TCRdb's copy, which holds only in-frame ones; the method was immunoSEQ multiplex PCR. This repertoire shows 110,000 to 150,000 clones, approximately 94% found once; its top ten account for more than 8%. The sample here was peripheral blood, taken on day 0 of AZD1222 vaccination. The receptors were gathered from an adult in good health.

This chain uses TRBV6-2 or TRBV6-3 with TRBJ1-2, with 7 bases matching TRBD1. Trimming at V came to 6 bases and at J to 3 bases, leaving 7 bases not matched to a gene. The V gene's germline CDR1 is MNHEY and CDR2 SVGEGT. The CDR3 length is 14 residues. The CDR3 bases are TGTGCCAGCAGCCAATACAGGGGACACTATGGCTACACCTTC. Protein: CASSQYRGHYGYTF.

The chain uses TRBV6-5 and TRBJ1-5; tentative D call: TRBD1 (6 bases). This CDR3 has 15 amino acids. V was pared by 7 bases and J by 4 bases, with 17 bases between. Germline CDR1 MNHEY, CDR2 SVGAGI. CDR3 sequence (DNA): TGTGCCAGCAAGGGACAAGAGTGGTTGAATCAGCCCCAGCATTTT. It yields the protein CASKGQEWLNQPQHF.

This chain uses TRBV2 with TRBJ1-1; no clear D. Trimming took off 1 base at V and 6 bases at J, with 9 bases between the two ends. CDR3 length equals 13 residues. The germline V gene has CDR1 SNHLY and CDR2 FYNNEI. CDR3 residues: CASSEGVISEAFF. In DNA form, the CDR3 reads TGTGCCAGCAGTGAAGGGGTCATATCTGAAGCTTTCTTT.

This chain links TRBV5-1 with TRBJ1-4; unclear D gene. V was shortened by 6 bases and J by 0 bases, with 12 bases between the two germline ends. The CDR3 has 15 residues. The germline CDR1 and CDR2 sequences are SGHRS and YFSETQ. The CDR3 DNA reads TGCGCCAGCAAGCACAGACCCTCAACTAATGAAAAACTGTTTTTT. Its protein is CASKHRPSTNEKLFF.

The chain couples TRBV6-5 to TRBJ1-2; TRBD1 aligns across 7 bases. Trimming took 2 bases from V and 6 from J; bases not matched to a gene: 3. From germline, CDR1 is MNHEY and CDR2 SVGAGI. The CDR3 has 13 amino acids. CDR3 DNA: TGTGCCAGCAGTTACAACAGGGGAAATGGCTACACCTTC. This gives the protein CASSYNRGNGYTF.

In its sample, this clone was seen once. This chain connects TRBV7-9 to TRBJ2-5, with 9 bases identical to TRBD1. Germline V gene data show CDR1 as SEHNR and CDR2 as FQNEAQ (reference sequence). Germline trimming cut 5 bases from V and 4 bases from J; bases unmatched to any gene: 5. The CDR3 is 14 residues long. Written as DNA, the CDR3 is TGTGCCAGCAGCGCCCGACAGGGGGTAGAGACCCAGTACTTC. It encodes CASSARQGVETQYF.

The chain is built from TRBV12-3 or TRBV12-4 and TRBJ2-1; D remains ambiguous. The length of the CDR3 is 12 residues. V shed 3 bases and J shed 10 bases, with 10 bases lying between them. The chain's CDR3 is CASSFNFIEQFF. The DNA of the CDR3 is TGTGCCAGCAGTTTTAATTTTATCGAGCAGTTCTTC.

The chain links TRBV9 to TRBJ2-7; D unclear. V shed 0 bases and J shed 7 bases, with 11 bases lying between them. Germline V gene sequence: CDR1 SGDLS, CDR2 YYNGEE. This CDR3 is 13 amino acids long. The CDR3 coding sequence is TGTGCCAGCAGCGTAGGGTCGGCTCGGGAGCAGTACTTC. Its translation is CASSVGSAREQYF.

The chain is built from TRBV19 and TRBJ2-3; no firm D call. The CDR3 runs 14 residues. Trimming pared 2 bases from V and 2 bases from J, leaving 8 bases between. CDR1 is LNHDA and CDR2 is SQIVND in the germline V gene (reference sequence). Written as DNA, the CDR3 is TGTGCCAGTAGTATACACGCGAACACAGATACGCAGTATTTT. Protein sequence: CASSIHANTDTQYF.

The chain links TRBV6-5 to TRBJ2-1; TRBD2 aligns across 12 bases. The CDR3 is made up of 15 amino acids. Per germline, CDR1 MNHEY and CDR2 SVGAGI. The trim removed 8 bases at V and 7 bases at J, leaving 9 bases unmatched. The chain's CDR3 is CASGPSGGARNEQFF. The CDR3 bases are TGTGCCAGCGGACCTAGCGGGGGGGCCAGAAATGAGCAGTTCTTC.

V and J are TRBV7-3 and TRBJ2-2, with D tentatively TRBD1 (7 bases). CDR1 and CDR2 from the germline V gene are SGHTA and FQGTGA. The CDR3 extends over 14 amino acids. Between the trimmed V and J ends, which lost 4 bases and 5 bases, there was a span of 11 bases. The CDR3: CASSSSGGTGELFF. CDR3 DNA sequence: TGTGCCAGCAGCTCTTCAGGGGGGACCGGGGAGCTGTTTTTT.

This chain joins TRBV9 and TRBJ2-7; D ambiguous. Germline V lookup: CDR1 SGDLS, CDR2 YYNGEE. With 4 bases removed from V and 1 base from J, the gap between germline ends came to 12 bases. The CDR3 is 14 amino acids. The CDR3 nucleotides are TGTGCCAGCAGCCCCCGGCTAGAATCCTACGAGCAGTACTTC. Translating it yields CASSPRLESYEQYF. Drawing the rest from reference TRBV9 and TRBJ2-7, the complete variable domain is DSGVTQTPKHLITATGQRVTLRCSPRSGDLSVYWYQQSLDQGLQFLIQYYNGEERAKGNILERFSAQQFPDLHSELNLSSLELGDSALYFCASSPRLESYEQYFGPGTRLTVT.

The chain joins TRBV3-1 (or the pseudogene TRBV3-2) to TRBJ1-4; no firm D call. V was clipped by 3 bases and J by 1 base, with 9 bases between them. CDR1 is LGHDT, CDR2 YNNKEL, per germline (reference sequence). The CDR3 loop spans 15 amino acids. The CDR3 DNA reads as TGTGCCAGCAGCCAGCCGAGCGGAACTAATGAAAAACTGTTTTTT. Its translation is CASSQPSGTNEKLFF.

The chain has TRBV5-1 and TRBJ2-7, with 8 bases lining up with TRBD1. Germline CDR1 is SGHRS and CDR2 is YFSETQ. Trimming at V came to 1 base and at J to 1 base, leaving 7 bases not matched to a gene. The CDR3 extends over 16 amino acids. The CDR3 spells CASSLPRTGLSYEQYF. CDR3 nucleotides: TGCGCCAGCAGCTTGCCAAGGACAGGGCTATCCTACGAGCAGTACTTC.

Only a few counts were recorded for this clone. The rearrangement uses TRBV11-3 and TRBJ2-2; D may be TRBD1 (5 bases). The CDR3 extends over 15 amino acids. Germline values: CDR1 SGHNT, CDR2 YENEEA. The V end was cut by 3 bases, the J end by 3 bases, with 11 bases between. The CDR3 region has the DNA TGTGCCAGCAGCTTGGGATGGGGCGACACCGGGGAGCTGTTTTTT. Protein sequence: CASSLGWGDTGELFF.

Only one count was recorded for this clone. The rearrangement links TRBV18 to TRBJ2-3, with 12 bases lining up with TRBD2. With V trimmed by 4 bases and J by 6 bases, 14 bases remained unmatched. This CDR3 spans 18 amino acids. Germline V gene sequence: CDR1 KGHSH, CDR2 LQKENI. The CDR3 DNA follows: TGTGCCAGCTCACTCTCCGCCCTAGCGGGGGGGCAAGCTGATACGCAGTATTTT. Its protein is CASSLSALAGGQADTQYF.

The chain is built from TRBV7-2 and TRBJ2-5, with 8 positions matching TRBD1. Germline loops: CDR1 SGHTA, CDR2 FQGNSA. The CDR3 totals 15 residues. Trimming took 5 bases from V and 1 from J; bases not matched to a gene: 6. The DNA for the CDR3 is TGTGCCAGCAGCACAAGACAGGGGTCCCAAGAGACCCAGTACTTC. Its protein is CASSTRQGSQETQYF.

V gene TRBV4-3 combines with J gene TRBJ1-2, with TRBD1 matching 7 bases. This CDR3 is 13 amino acids long. Germline lookup yields CDR1 LGHNA and CDR2 YSLEER. The V and J ends lost 1 base and 7 bases, in that order; junction bases with no gene match: 3. This chain's CDR3 is CASSQGQGGGYTF. CDR3 DNA sequence: TGCGCCAGCAGCCAAGGACAGGGAGGTGGCTACACCTTC.